These 18 T cell receptor beta chains were sequenced from one sample in a study of cytomegalovirus exposure and HLA in healthy donors. 60 Vbeta and 13 Jbeta primers were used in PCR. Clones were read by immunoSEQ multiplex PCR, and TCRdb kept only the in-frame ones, dropping some. The sample lists about 140,000 clones, 77% occurring once. The specimen was PBMCs. Receptor source: a woman between 50 and 59 years old in good health and CMV-seronegative.

This clone showed up just once. The chain has TRBV28 and TRBJ2-1; 9 positions agree with TRBD2. V was pared by 4 bases and J by 4 bases, with 8 bases of the junction left unmatched. The CDR3 is made up of 16 amino acids. Germline lookup yields CDR1 MDHEN and CDR2 SYDVKM. The CDR3 loop reads CASSSRAGGSYNEQFF. CDR3 in DNA: TGTGCCAGCAGTTCCCGAGCGGGGGGTTCTTACAATGAGCAGTTCTTC.

The gene calls are TRBV28 and TRBJ2-1; perhaps TRBD2 as D (5 bases). The CDR3 totals 14 residues. V was trimmed by 6 bases and J by 8 bases, leaving 17 bases between them. Germline-derived CDR1 and CDR2 are MDHEN and SYDVKM. CDR3: CASSLTTLRDEQFF. The CDR3 DNA is TGTGCCAGCAGCCTTACCACTTTGAGGGATGAGCAGTTCTTC.

V gene TRBV9 combines with J gene TRBJ1-1; 10 nucleotides match TRBD1. J was trimmed by 5 bases and V by 2 bases; bases with no gene match: 3. Germline-derived CDR1 and CDR2 are SGDLS and YYNGEE. The CDR3 contains 14 residues. In nucleotides, the CDR3 is TGTGCCAGCAGCGTTGGGACAGGGGAGACTGAAGCTTTCTTT. Its translation is CASSVGTGETEAFF. Full variable domain (outside the CDR3, taken from reference TRBV9 and TRBJ1-1): DSGVTQTPKHLITATGQRVTLRCSPRSGDLSVYWYQQSLDQGLQFLIQYYNGEERAKGNILERFSAQQFPDLHSELNLSSLELGDSALYFCASSVGTGETEAFFGQGTRLTVV.

V usage is TRBV18 and J usage is TRBJ2-4, with TRBD2 identical over 15 bases. This CDR3 comprises 17 residues. The germline V gene encodes CDR1 KGHSH and CDR2 LQKENI. V lost 2 bases to trimming and J lost 7 bases; unmatched junction nucleotides: 6. CDR3 sequence: CASSPGLAGGLLNIQYF. DNA for the CDR3: TGTGCCAGCTCACCAGGACTAGCGGGGGGGCTATTGAACATTCAGTACTTC.

The rearrangement uses TRBV7-2 and TRBJ1-3; TRBD1 agrees at 9 bases. After removal of 1 base from V and 0 bases from J, the junction contained 4 bases not matched to a gene. CDR1 and CDR2 from the germline V gene are SGHTA and FQGNSA. This CDR3 is built from 17 residues. CDR3: CASSLEGTGLSGNTIYF. The CDR3 nucleotides are TGTGCCAGCAGCTTAGAAGGGACAGGGCTCTCTGGAAACACCATATATTTT.

The chain uses TRBV7-9 and TRBJ1-2, with D perhaps TRBD1 (6 bases). The V end lost 2 bases, the J end lost 5 bases, and 18 bases lay between the germline ends. Germline CDR1 is SEHNR and CDR2 is FQNEAQ (reference sequence). CDR3 length: 16 residues. CDR3 nucleotide sequence: TGTGCCAGCAGCTTAAAAGGACGACAGCAGGGGTATGGCTACACCTTC. Its translation is CASSLKGRQQGYGYTF.

In its sample, this clone was seen a few times. The J gene is TRBJ1-1, the V gene TRBV28; D remains ambiguous. The CDR3 sequence is 12 residues long. CDR1 is MDHEN, CDR2 SYDVKM, per germline. Trimming removed 8 bases at V and 1 base at J, with 8 bases between. CDR3 DNA sequence: TGTGCCAGCTTTACGAGGAACACTGAAGCTTTCTTT. The encoded protein is CASFTRNTEAFF.

V gene TRBV11-2 combines with J gene TRBJ2-3; weak D call: TRBD2 (6 bases). Germline loops: CDR1 SGHAT, CDR2 FQNNGV. The CDR3 is 14 residues long. Trimming shortened V by 5 bases and J by 2 bases, and 11 bases separated the two germline ends. This CDR3 is CASSPGLATDTQYF. CDR3 sequence (DNA): TGTGCCAGCAGCCCGGGACTGGCCACAGATACGCAGTATTTT.

A few counts support this clone. V is TRBV27 and J is TRBJ1-1, with a tentative D call TRBD1 (6 bases). The CDR3 sequence is 14 residues long. Trimming pared 2 bases from V and 1 base from J, leaving 8 bases between. Germline loops: CDR1 MNHEY, CDR2 SMNVEV (reference sequence). The CDR3 coding sequence is TGTGCCAGCAGTTTACGCAGGGGGAACACTGAAGCTTTCTTT. Translated, it gives CASSLRRGNTEAFF.

The CDR3 DNA sequence: TGCGCCAGCAGCCAAGAAAGGGACAGGGTATCCGGGGAGCTGTTTTTT. Translation gives CASSQERDRVSGELFF. The rearrangement uses TRBV4-3 and TRBJ2-2; 9 positions match TRBD1. Trimming took 0 bases from V and 6 from J; bases not matched to a gene: 5. Germline-derived CDR1 and CDR2 are LGHNA and YSLEER. There are 16 residues in the CDR3.

The chain couples TRBV5-1 to TRBJ1-6; 7 nucleotides agree with TRBD1. V lost 4 bases to trimming and J lost 0 bases; unmatched junction nucleotides: 10. CDR3 size: 18 residues. Germline assignment: CDR1 SGHRS and CDR2 YFSETQ. CDR3 in DNA: TGCGCCAGCAGCGCACAGGGGCCGACTGTCTCCTATAATTCACCCCTCCACTTT. Encoded protein: CASSAQGPTVSYNSPLHF.

The CDR3 region is CASSLLTGDEQYF. CDR3 nucleotide sequence: TGTGCCAGCAGTTTACTTACCGGAGACGAGCAGTACTTC. This chain uses TRBV28 with TRBJ2-7, with unresolved D. Trimming took 2 bases from V and 5 from J, leaving 10 bases between them. Germline V lookup: CDR1 MDHEN, CDR2 SYDVKM. The CDR3 sequence is 13 residues long.

This chain connects TRBV18 to TRBJ2-7; tentative D call: TRBD2 (5 bases). The germline V gene has CDR1 KGHSH and CDR2 LQKENI. V gave up 2 bases and J gave up 7 bases, with 15 bases separating them. The CDR3 has 14 residues. The CDR3 nucleotides are TGTGCCAGCTCACCATCATTAGCGTCGGTAGAGCAGTACTTC. The encoded protein is CASSPSLASVEQYF.

The chain links TRBV2 to TRBJ1-5; a possible D gene is TRBD1 (6 bases). The germline V and J ends were trimmed by 2 bases and 2 bases, with 10 bases remaining between them. Germline CDR1 and CDR2: SNHLY and FYNNEI. CDR3 length equals 15 residues. This CDR3 reads CASSEMDRRNQPQHF. For the CDR3, the DNA is TGTGCCAGCAGTGAAATGGACAGACGCAATCAGCCCCAGCATTTT.

V and J are TRBV21-1 and TRBJ2-5; the table calls TRBD2, which could not be checked here. TRBV21-1 constitutes a pseudogene. This CDR3 comprises 16 residues. The CDR3 nucleotides read TGTGCCAGCAGCCTACGACCGGGGAGGGCAAGGGAGACCCAGTACTTC. Its protein product is CASSLRPGRARETQYF.

This chain joins TRBV7-3 and TRBJ2-1; D might be TRBD2 (6 bases). From germline, CDR1 is SGHTA and CDR2 FQGTGA. The CDR3 runs to 16 residues. V gave up 2 bases and J gave up 4 bases, with 15 bases separating them. In nucleotides, the CDR3 is TGTGCCAGCAGCTTAGAGGCGTGGGGGGAGTACAATGAGCAGTTCTTC. Protein: CASSLEAWGEYNEQFF.

The V call is TRBV13, the J call TRBJ1-1; D gene unclear. Germline lookup yields CDR1 PRHDT and CDR2 FYEKMQ (reference sequence). The germline V and J ends were trimmed by 7 bases and 1 base, with 13 bases remaining between them. The CDR3 is 14 amino acids. CDR3 nucleotides: TGTGCCAGCATTGCGGAGAGCAGGAACACTGAAGCTTTCTTT. Its translation is CASIAESRNTEAFF.

V gene TRBV27 combines with J gene TRBJ1-3; tentatively, D is TRBD1 (5 bases). Trimming removed 4 bases from V and 0 bases from J, with 10 bases in between. The CDR3 contains 15 residues. Germline values: CDR1 MNHEY, CDR2 SMNVEV (reference sequence). For the CDR3, the DNA is TGTGCCAGCAGTTCCGGCAGGGCCTCTGGAAACACCATATATTTT. Its protein product is CASSSGRASGNTIYF.